This TCR beta chain was profiled in a study of T-cell reconstitution after alpha-beta-depleted transplantation in children (dated by TCRdb to the mid-2010s). Describing the broader study: T-cell immune reconstitution after TCRalphabeta/CD19-depleted allogeneic hematopoietic cell transplantation in children was quantitatively tracked in the study by means of TCR repertoire profiling. What the authors observed across the whole study: Over the following months the frequencies of hyperexpanded clones went down, and after one year T-cell counts and TCRbeta diversity were mostly credited to newly produced T cells. About two months after transplant, the apparently early recovery of alphabetaT-cell counts reportedly depended on just several hundred clones that had expanded rapidly and came from non-depleted graft cells. The high TCRbeta diversity at day 60 in some patients was ascribed to recipient T cells and intrathymic progenitors that had survived conditioning.

Note on this clonotype: Its specific antigen is unknown. There are no base qualities to consult, and no much larger clone falls within one base.

Library preparation used PCR. The reads were generated on an Illumina HiSeq 2500. TCR libraries were prepared with molecular barcoding, using unique molecular identifiers to normalize TCRbeta repertoire quantification. The public reads were quality trimmed at Q25 with fastp and then assembled into clones with MiXCR by TCRdb, keeping productive beta chains. One record per CDR3 amino acid sequence lists the most common genes and DNA. The sample has fewer than 750,000 distinct CDR3 sequences on record, over 20% of them singletons. The leading ten clones occupy about 35% of the sample. CDR1 and CDR2 are drawn from the germline V gene (reference sequence): DFQATT, SNEGSKA. V loses 0 bases at its end and J loses 3 bases; junction bases beyond the gene matches: 7. The CDR3 holds 16 amino acids from the cysteine to the phenylalanine. The DNA shown is the 48-base CDR3, in frame from base 1. The sample's treatment or condition, from its label and the paper: allogeneic hematopoietic cell transplantation with graft depleted of TCRalphabeta T cells and CD19 B cells. The children who served as transplant recipients had been given grafts of TCRalphabeta/CD19-depleted allogeneic hematopoietic cells.

The origin of this receptor is a boy younger than two with Wiskott-Aldrich syndrome, due to receive a stem cell transplant. This specimen consisted of PBMCs, obtained before TCRalphabeta/CD19-depleted stem cell transplant. The V gene is TRBV20-1 and the J gene is TRBJ2-2; 7 of the junction bases match TRBD2. The nucleotides read TGCAGTGCTAGAGATCCGGCTAGCGGTCACACCGGGGAGCTGTTTTTT. Translated, it gives CSARDPASGHTGELFF.